This T cell receptor (beta chain) is drawn from a study of T-cell reconstitution after alpha-beta-depleted transplantation in children. The TCRbeta library was prepared with unique molecular identifiers. Via MiXCR, TCRdb re-called the PCR reads, giving one row per CDR3 protein. The data show some 200,000 distinct CDR3 sequences, 8.5% to 10% seen once. This CDR3 comprises 16 residues. Trimming stripped 0 bases from V and 5 bases from J, with 17 bases between. CDR1 and CDR2 from the germline V gene are SGHDT and YYEEEE. V and J are TRBV5-6 and TRBJ1-2; D call uncertain. Here the sequenced sample was PBMCs from the stem cell graft donor, taken from the stem cell graft. The receptor was isolated from a human donor who donated a stem cell graft to a child with acute lymphoblastic leukemia. CDR3 region: CASSLEGFSGFYGYTF. Written as DNA, the CDR3 is TGTGCCAGCAGCTTGGAGGGTTTTTCGGGCTTTTATGGCTACACCTTC.